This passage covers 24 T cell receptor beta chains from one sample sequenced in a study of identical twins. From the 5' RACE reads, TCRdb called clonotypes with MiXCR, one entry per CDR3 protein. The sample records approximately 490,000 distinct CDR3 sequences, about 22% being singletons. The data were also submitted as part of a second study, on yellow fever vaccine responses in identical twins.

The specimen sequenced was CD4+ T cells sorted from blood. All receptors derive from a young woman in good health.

CDR3 in amino acids: CASSDRDKNTEAFF. The CDR3 DNA reads TGTGCCAGCAGTGATAGGGACAAGAACACTGAAGCTTTCTTT. This chain connects TRBV2 to TRBJ1-1; possible D gene TRBD1, 6 bases. Trimming took off 3 bases at V and 1 base at J, with 9 bases between the two ends. Germline-derived CDR1 and CDR2 are SNHLY and FYNNEI. CDR3 length equals 14 residues. Full variable domain (remainder filled in from reference TRBV2 and TRBJ1-1): EPEVTQTPSHQVTQMGQEVILRCVPISNHLYFYWYRQILGQKVEFLVSFYNNEISEKSEIFDDQFSVERPDGSNFTLKIRSTKLEDSAMYFCASSDRDKNTEAFFGQGTRLTVV.

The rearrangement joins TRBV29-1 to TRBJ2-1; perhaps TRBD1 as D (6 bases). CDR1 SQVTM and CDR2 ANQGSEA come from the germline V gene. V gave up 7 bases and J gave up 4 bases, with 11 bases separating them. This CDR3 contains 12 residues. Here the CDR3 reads CSGGQAYNEQFF. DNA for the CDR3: TGCAGCGGGGGACAAGCATACAATGAGCAGTTCTTC.

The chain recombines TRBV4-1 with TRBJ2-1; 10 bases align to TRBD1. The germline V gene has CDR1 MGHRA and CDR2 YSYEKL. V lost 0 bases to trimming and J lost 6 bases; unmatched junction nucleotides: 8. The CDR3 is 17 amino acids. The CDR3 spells CASSQDPTGGPFNEQFF. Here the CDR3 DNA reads TGCGCCAGCAGCCAAGATCCGACAGGGGGCCCCTTCAATGAGCAGTTCTTC.

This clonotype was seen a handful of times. This CDR3 is CASSADRGWEQYV. The CDR3 DNA reads as TGTGCCAGCAGCGCAGACAGGGGGTGGGAGCAGTACGTC. This chain links TRBV5-6 with TRBJ2-7; 9 positions match TRBD1. The ends lost 4 bases at V and 7 bases at J; junction bases unmatched: 6. Germline V gene lookup returns CDR1 SGHDT and CDR2 YYEEEE. This CDR3 region has 13 residues.

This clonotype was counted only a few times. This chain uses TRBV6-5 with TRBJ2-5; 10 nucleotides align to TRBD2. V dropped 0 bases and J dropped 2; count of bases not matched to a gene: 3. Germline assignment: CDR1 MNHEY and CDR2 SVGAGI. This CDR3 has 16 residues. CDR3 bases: TGTGCCAGCAGTTACTCTACAGCGGGAGGGCAAGAGACCCAGTACTTC. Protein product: CASSYSTAGGQETQYF.

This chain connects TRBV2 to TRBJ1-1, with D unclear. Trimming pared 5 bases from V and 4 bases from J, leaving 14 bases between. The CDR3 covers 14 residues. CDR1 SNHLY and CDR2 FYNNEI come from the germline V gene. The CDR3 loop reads CASSQTAGATEAFF. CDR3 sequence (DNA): TGTGCCAGCAGTCAAACAGCCGGAGCCACTGAAGCTTTCTTT.

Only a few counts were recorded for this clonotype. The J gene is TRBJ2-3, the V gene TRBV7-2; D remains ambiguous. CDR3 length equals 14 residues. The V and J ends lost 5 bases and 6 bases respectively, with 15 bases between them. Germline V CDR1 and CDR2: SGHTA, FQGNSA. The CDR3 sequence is CASSRRQPFDTQYF. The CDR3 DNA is TGTGCCAGCAGCCGACGCCAGCCGTTCGATACGCAGTATTTT.

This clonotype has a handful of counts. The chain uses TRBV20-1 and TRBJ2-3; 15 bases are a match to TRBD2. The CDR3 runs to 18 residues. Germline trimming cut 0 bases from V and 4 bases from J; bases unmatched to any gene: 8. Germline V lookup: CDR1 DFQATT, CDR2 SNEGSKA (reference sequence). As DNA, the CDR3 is TGCAGTGCTAGAGATAGTCGGGGACTAGCGGGAGGATCAGATACGCAGTATTTT. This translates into CSARDSRGLAGGSDTQYF.

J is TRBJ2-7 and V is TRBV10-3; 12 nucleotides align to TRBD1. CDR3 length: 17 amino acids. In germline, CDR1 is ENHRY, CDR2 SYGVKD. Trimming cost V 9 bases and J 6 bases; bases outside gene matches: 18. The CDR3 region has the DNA TGTGCCATGGGTAGTACTCCGGGGACAGGGGGCTCTGCCGAGCAGTACTTC. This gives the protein CAMGSTPGTGGSAEQYF.

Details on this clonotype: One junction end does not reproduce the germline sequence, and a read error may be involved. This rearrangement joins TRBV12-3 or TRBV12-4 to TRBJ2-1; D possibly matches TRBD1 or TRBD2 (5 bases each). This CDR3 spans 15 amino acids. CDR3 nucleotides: TGTGCCAGCCGTTTCGACAGCGGCCTTTGGAATGAGCAGTTCTTC. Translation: CASRFDSGLWNEQFF.

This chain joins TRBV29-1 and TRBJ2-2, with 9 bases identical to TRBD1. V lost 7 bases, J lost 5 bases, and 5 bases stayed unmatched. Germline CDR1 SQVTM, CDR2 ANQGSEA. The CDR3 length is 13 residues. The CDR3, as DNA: TGCAGCGGCCGACAGGGGGTGACCGGGGAGCTGTTTTTT. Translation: CSGRQGVTGELFF.

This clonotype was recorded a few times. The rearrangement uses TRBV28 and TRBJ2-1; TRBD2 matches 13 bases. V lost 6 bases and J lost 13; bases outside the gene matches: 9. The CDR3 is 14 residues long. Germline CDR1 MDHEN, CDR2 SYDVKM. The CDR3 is CASRPLAGGPFQFF. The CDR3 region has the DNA TGTGCCAGCAGACCACTAGCGGGAGGGCCGTTTCAGTTCTTC. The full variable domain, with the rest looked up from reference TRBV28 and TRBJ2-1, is DVKVTQSSRYLVKRTGEKVFLECVQDMDHENMFWYRQDPGLGLRLIYFSYDVKMKEKGDIPEGYSVSREKKERFSLILESASTNQTSMYLCASRPLAGGPFQFFGPGTRLTVL.

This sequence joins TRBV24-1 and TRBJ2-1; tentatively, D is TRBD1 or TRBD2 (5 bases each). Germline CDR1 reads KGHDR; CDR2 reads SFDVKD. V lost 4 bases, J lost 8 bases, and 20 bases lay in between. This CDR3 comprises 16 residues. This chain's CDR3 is CATSEAGAGLGDEQFF. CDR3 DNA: TGTGCCACCAGTGAGGCCGGGGCGGGCCTAGGGGATGAGCAGTTCTTC.

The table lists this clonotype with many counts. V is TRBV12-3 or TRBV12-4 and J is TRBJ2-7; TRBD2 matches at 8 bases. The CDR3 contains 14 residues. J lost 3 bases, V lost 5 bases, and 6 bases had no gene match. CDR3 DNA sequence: TGTGCCAGCAGTCTTAGCGGGATGGGCTACGAGCAGTACTTC. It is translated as CASSLSGMGYEQYF.

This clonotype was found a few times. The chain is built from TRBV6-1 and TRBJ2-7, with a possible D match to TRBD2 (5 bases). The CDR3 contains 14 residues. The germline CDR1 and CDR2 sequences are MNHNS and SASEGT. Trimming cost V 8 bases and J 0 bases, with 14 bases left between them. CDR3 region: CASSETGSSYEQYV. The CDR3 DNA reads TGTGCCAGCTCTGAGACGGGAAGCTCCTACGAGCAGTACGTC.

In nucleotides, the CDR3 is TGTGCCAGCAGCCAAGGACGAGGGATCGAGCAGTTCTTC. Protein: CASSQGRGIEQFF. V and J are TRBV3-1 and TRBJ2-1; possibly TRBD2 for D (5 bases). CDR1 is LGHDT and CDR2 is YNNKEL in the germline V gene (reference sequence). CDR3 size: 13 residues. The V gene lost 1 base and the J gene lost 10 bases, with 11 bases spanning the gap.

As DNA, the CDR3 is TGCAGTGCTAGTTGGGAGGGCCAATACGAGCAGTACTTC. Translating gives CSASWEGQYEQYF. The V call is TRBV20-1, the J call TRBJ2-7; 7 bases align to TRBD2. Germline V gene lookup returns CDR1 DFQATT and CDR2 SNEGSKA (reference sequence). V shed 3 bases, J shed 4 bases, and the junction held 6 bases outside the gene matches. The CDR3 is 13 residues long.

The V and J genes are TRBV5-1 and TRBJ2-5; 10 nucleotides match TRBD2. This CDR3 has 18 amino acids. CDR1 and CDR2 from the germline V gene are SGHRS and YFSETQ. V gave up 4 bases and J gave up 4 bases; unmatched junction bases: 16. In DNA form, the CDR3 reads TGCGCCAGCAGCCCCGGTCGTAGCGGGGGGATTTCAGTAGAGACCCAGTACTTC. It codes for CASSPGRSGGISVETQYF.

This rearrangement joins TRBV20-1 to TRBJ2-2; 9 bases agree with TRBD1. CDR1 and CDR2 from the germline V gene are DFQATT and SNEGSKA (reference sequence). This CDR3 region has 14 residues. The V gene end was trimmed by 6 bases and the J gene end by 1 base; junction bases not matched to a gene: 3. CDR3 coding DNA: TGCAGTGCCATGGGACAGGGGAACACCGGGGAGCTGTTTTTT. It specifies CSAMGQGNTGELFF.

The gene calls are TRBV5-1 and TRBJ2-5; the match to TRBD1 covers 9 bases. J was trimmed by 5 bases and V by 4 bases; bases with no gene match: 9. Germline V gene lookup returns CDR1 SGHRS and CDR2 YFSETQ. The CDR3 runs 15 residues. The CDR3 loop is CASSTVPGQGETQYF. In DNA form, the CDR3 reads TGCGCCAGCAGCACAGTACCGGGACAGGGCGAGACCCAGTACTTC.

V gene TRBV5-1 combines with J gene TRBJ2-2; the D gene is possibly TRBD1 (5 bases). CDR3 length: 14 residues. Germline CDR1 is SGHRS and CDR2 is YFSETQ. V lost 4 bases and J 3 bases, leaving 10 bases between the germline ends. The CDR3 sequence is CASSLRVDTGELFF. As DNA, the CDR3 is TGCGCCAGCAGCCTCAGGGTTGACACCGGGGAGCTGTTTTTT. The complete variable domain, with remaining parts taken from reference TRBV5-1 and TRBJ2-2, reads KAGVTQTPRYLIKTRGQQVTLSCSPISGHRSVSWYQQTPGQGLQFLFEYFSETQRNKGNFPGRFSGRQFSNSRSEMNVSTLELGDSALYLCASSLRVDTGELFFGEGSRLTVL.

The CDR3 sequence is CASSHGGSNEQFF. The CDR3 coding sequence is TGTGCCAGCAGCCACGGCGGGTCCAATGAGCAGTTCTTC. This sequence joins TRBV7-9 and TRBJ2-1; maybe TRBD2 (5 bases). Germline V gene data show CDR1 as SEHNR and CDR2 as FQNEAQ (reference sequence). This CDR3 is 13 amino acids long. The V gene lost 5 bases and the J gene lost 6 bases, with 11 bases spanning the gap.

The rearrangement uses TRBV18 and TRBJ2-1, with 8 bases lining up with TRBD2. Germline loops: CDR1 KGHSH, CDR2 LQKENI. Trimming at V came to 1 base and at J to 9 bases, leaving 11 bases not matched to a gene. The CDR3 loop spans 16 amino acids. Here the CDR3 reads CASSPQSGGAFGEQFF. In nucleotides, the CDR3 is TGTGCCAGCTCACCACAATCCGGGGGGGCCTTCGGTGAGCAGTTCTTC. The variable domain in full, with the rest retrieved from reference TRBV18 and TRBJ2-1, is NAGVMQNPRHLVRRRGQEARLRCSPMKGHSHVYWYRQLPEEGLKFMVYLQKENIIDESGMPKERFSAEFPKEGPSILRIQQVVRGDSAAYFCASSPQSGGAFGEQFFGPGTRLTVL.

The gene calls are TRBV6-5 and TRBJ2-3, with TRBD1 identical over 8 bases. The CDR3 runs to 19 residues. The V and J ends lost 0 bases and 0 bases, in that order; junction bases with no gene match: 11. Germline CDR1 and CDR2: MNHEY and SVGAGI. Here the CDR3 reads CASSYSNVPTGASTDTQYF. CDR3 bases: TGTGCCAGCAGTTACTCGAATGTTCCGACAGGGGCTAGCACAGATACGCAGTATTTT.